This TCR beta chain was sequenced during a study of Ad26.COV2.S vaccination and SARS-CoV-2 variants. The CDR3 totals 15 residues. Germline V gives CDR1 LNHDA, CDR2 SQIVND (reference sequence). V dropped 5 bases and J dropped 0; count of bases not matched to a gene: 4. The data were produced by immunoSEQ multiplex PCR, yet TCRdb's version contains in-frame clones alone and is incomplete. This table has more than 300,000 clones, approximately 90% appearing once. The treatment here: 15 to 20 received Ad26.COV2.S at low or high dose, single or two shots; about 5 received placebo; per-sample allocation not given. Samples analyzed were those drawn on day 63 after the first vaccine or placebo injection.

The chain carries TRBV19 and TRBJ2-3; TRBD2 matches 8 bases. This specimen was peripheral blood, taken in a trial of Ad26.COV2.S vaccine versus placebo. The TCR comes from a person aged 18-60 years who received the Ad26.COV2.S COVID-19 vaccine or a placebo. CDR3 in DNA: TGTGCCAGTAGTGCTAGCGGGTATAGCACAGATACGCAGTATTTT. Amino acid sequence: CASSASGYSTDTQYF.